This T cell receptor (beta chain) was captured by sequencing in a study of spatial heterogeneity in lung cancer. TCRdb re-called the 5' RACE reads with MiXCR, one entry per CDR3 protein. The sample consists of some 110,000 distinct CDR3 sequences, approximately 12% of them appearing once. Time point indicated: blood at routine non-recurrence follow-up after resection. TCRs were sequenced from unsorted whole RNA of tumor, nontumor lung or PBMC. This clonotype has ten or more counts. The sample in question was PBMCs, obtained at follow-up. This clonotype was obtained from a male donor with early-stage non-small cell lung cancer.

This CDR3 reads CSASPGSGLSSTDTQYF. The CDR3 DNA reads as TGCAGTGCTAGTCCTGGAAGTGGACTTAGCTCCACAGATACGCAGTATTTT. This chain uses TRBV20-1 with TRBJ2-3, with D possibly being TRBD2 (5 bases). Germline V lookup: CDR1 DFQATT, CDR2 SNEGSKA (reference sequence). Deletions cut 3 bases from V and 2 bases from J, with 21 bases between. The CDR3 covers 17 residues.